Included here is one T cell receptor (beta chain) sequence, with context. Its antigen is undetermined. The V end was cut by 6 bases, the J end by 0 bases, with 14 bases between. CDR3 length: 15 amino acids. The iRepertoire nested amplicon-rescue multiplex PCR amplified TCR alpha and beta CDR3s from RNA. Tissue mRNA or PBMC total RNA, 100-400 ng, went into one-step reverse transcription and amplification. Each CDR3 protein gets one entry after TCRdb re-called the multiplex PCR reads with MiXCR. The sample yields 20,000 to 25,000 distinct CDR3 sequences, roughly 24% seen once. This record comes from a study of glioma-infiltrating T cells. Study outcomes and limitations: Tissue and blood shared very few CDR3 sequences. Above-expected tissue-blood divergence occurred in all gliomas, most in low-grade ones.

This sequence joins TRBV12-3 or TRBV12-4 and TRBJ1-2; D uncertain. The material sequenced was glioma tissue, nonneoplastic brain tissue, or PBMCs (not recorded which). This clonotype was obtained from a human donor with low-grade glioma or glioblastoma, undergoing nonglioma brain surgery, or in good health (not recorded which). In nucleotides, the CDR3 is TGTGCCAGCAGAGACTCCGAGACGGCTAACTATGGCTACACCTTC. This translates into CASRDSETANYGYTF.